This entry concerns a single T cell receptor beta chain. The data were obtained in a study of control samples from healthy donors and cancer patients. The table came from immunoSEQ multiplex PCR; TCRdb's copy has only in-frame clones and leaves some out. The sample holds some 37,000 clones, approximately 90% seen once. This CDR3 is built from 17 residues. Germline CDR1 is KGHSH and CDR2 is LQKENI. V was shortened by 4 bases and J by 2 bases, with 18 bases between the two germline ends. The sample consisted of blood. The chain combines TRBV18 with TRBJ1-3; perhaps TRBD1 as D (5 bases). This TCR came from a woman between 50 and 59 years old in good health. The CDR3 loop is CASSLKAGENAGNTIYF. CDR3 nucleotide sequence: TGTGCCAGCTCACTGAAGGCGGGGGAGAACGCTGGAAACACCATATATTTT. Combining the CDR3 with reference TRBV18 and TRBJ1-3 gives the whole variable domain NAGVMQNPRHLVRRRGQEARLRCSPMKGHSHVYWYRQLPEEGLKFMVYLQKENIIDESGMPKERFSAEFPKEGPSILRIQQVVRGDSAAYFCASSLKAGENAGNTIYFGEGSWLTVV.